This T cell receptor beta chain was captured in a study of blood T cell repertoires in COVID-19. At the level of the study: T cells, B-cell-depleted T cells, or PBMCs supplied cDNA or gDNA.

In the authors' workflow: For nucleated cells, counts were estimated from reference gene primer amplification. Generated by immunoSEQ multiplex PCR, the TCRdb table keeps only in-frame clones and is missing some. D and trimming were read from the DNA, whereas the V and J calls and clone size are those reported in that table. The table shows approximately 200,000 clones, with about 86% occurring only once. The ends lost 3 bases at V and 1 base at J; junction bases unmatched: 6. The CDR3 sequence is 16 residues long. Germline CDR1 is SGDLS and CDR2 is YYNGEE. The study recruited people aged about 18 to 95 years across under 25 US areas. Participants' own reports of clinical history determined their cohort assignment. This clone was detected a few times.

This TCR came from a woman in her forties with acute COVID-19. This chain connects TRBV9 to TRBJ1-3; 8 nucleotides line up with TRBD1. The sample was PBMCs or T cells enriched from blood (not recorded which). CDR3 DNA: TGTGCCAGCAGCGATACGTGGACAGGGTCTGGAAACACCATATATTTT. Translating it yields CASSDTWTGSGNTIYF.